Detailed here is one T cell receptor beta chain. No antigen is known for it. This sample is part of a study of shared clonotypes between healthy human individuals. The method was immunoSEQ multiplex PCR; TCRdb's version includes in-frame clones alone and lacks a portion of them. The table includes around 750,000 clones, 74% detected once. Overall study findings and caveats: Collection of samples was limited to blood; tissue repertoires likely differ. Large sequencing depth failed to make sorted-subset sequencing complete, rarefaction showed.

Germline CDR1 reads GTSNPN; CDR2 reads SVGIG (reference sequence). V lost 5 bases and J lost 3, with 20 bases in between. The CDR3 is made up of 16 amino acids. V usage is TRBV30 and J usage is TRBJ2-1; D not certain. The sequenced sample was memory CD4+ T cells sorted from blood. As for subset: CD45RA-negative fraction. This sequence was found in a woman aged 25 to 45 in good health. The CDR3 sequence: CAWEPLQLGNYNEQFF. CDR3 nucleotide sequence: TGTGCCTGGGAGCCCCTCCAATTGGGGAACTACAATGAGCAGTTCTTC.